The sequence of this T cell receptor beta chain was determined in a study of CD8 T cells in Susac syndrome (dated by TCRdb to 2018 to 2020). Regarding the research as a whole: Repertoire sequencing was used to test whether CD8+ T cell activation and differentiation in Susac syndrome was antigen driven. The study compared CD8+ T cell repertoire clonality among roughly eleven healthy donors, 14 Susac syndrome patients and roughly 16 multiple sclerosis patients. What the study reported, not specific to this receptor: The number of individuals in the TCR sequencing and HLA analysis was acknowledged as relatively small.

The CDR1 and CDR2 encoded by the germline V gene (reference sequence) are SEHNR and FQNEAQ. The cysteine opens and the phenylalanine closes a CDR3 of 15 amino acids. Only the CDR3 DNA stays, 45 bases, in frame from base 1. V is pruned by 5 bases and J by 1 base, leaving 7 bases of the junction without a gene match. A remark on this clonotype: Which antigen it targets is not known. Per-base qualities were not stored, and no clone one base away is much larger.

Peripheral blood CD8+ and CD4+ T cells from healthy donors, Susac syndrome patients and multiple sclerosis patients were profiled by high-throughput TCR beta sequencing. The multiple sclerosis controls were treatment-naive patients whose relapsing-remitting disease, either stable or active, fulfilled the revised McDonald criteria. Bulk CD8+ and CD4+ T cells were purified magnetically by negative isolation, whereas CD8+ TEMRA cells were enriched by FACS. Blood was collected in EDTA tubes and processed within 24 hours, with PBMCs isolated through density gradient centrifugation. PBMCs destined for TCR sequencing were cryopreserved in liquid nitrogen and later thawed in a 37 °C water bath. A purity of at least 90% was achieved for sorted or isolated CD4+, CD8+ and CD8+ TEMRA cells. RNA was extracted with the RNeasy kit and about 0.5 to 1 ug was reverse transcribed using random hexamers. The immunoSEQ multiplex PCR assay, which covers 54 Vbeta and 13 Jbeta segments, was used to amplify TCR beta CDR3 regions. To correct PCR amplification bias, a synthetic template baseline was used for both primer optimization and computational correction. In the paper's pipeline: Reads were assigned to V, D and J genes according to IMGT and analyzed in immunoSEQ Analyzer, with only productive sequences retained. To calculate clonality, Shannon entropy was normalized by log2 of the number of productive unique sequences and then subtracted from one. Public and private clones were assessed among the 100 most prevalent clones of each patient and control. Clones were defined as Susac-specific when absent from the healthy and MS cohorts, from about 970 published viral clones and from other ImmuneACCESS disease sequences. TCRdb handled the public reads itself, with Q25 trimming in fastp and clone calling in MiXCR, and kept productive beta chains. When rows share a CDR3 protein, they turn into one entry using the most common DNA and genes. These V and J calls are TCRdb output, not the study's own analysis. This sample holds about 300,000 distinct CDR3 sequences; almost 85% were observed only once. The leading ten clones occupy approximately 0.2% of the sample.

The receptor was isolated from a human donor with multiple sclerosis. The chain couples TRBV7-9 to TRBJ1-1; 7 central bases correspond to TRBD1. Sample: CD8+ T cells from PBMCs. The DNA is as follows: TGTGCCAGCAGCCACAGGGACAGAAGGAACACTGAAGCTTTCTTT. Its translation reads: CASSHRDRRNTEAFF.